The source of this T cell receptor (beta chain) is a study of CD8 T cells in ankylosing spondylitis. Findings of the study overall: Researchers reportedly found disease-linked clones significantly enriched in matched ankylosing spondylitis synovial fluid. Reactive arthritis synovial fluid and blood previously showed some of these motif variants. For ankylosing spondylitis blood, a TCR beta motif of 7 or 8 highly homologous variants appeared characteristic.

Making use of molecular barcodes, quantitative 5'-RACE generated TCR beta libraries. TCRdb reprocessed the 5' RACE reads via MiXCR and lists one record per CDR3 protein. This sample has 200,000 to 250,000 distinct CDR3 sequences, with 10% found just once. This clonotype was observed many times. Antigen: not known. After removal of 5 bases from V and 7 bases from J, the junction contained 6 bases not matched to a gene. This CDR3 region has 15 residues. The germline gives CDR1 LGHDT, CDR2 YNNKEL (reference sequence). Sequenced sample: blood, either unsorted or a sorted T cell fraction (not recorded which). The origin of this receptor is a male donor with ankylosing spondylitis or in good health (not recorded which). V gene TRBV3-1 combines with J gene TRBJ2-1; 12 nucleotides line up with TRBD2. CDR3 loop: CASSSTSGRKNEQFF. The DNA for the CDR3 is TGTGCCAGCAGCTCCACTAGCGGGAGGAAGAATGAGCAGTTCTTC.